What follows are 24 T cell receptor beta chains derived from one specimen sequenced in a study of control samples from healthy donors and cancer patients (dated by TCRdb to 2019 to 2021). Preparation of the library involved the immunoSEQ multiplex PCR assay. TCRdb took over this immuneACCESS table, retaining in-frame rearrangements with V and J assigned. Such tables are incomplete; in checked studies, under half of the missing clones stem from an unresolved V gene, and the remainder is unexplained. The sample includes roughly 170,000 clones, with about 93% observed a single time. Over 4% of the sample belongs to the ten largest clones. The sequenced sample consisted of blood. The receptor source for this set is a woman aged 55 to 70 in good health.

The chain joins TRBV4-2 to TRBJ1-2, with D uncertain. Trimming stripped 4 bases from V and 1 base from J, with 10 bases between. CDR3 length: 14 residues. Germline-derived CDR1 and CDR2 are LGHNA and YNFKEQ. CDR3 bases: TGTGCCAGCAGCCCCGGACGGTATAACTATGGCTACACCTTC. Translating it yields CASSPGRYNYGYTF.

V usage is TRBV7-2 and J usage is TRBJ2-3; D is undetermined. CDR1 SGHTA and CDR2 FQGNSA come from the germline V gene. This CDR3 has 14 residues. Trimming took 5 bases from V and 2 from J, leaving 11 bases between them. CDR3 region: CASSPGFVTDTQYF. In DNA form, the CDR3 reads TGTGCCAGCAGCCCCGGATTTGTCACAGATACGCAGTATTTT.

This sequence joins TRBV14 and TRBJ1-1; D gene unclear. V was cut by 1 base and J by 12 bases, with 9 bases left in between. This CDR3 spans 11 amino acids. The germline V gene has CDR1 SGHDN and CDR2 FVKESK. In DNA, the CDR3 is TGTGCCAGCAGCCAAGGGGGTAATCCTTTCTTT. It encodes CASSQGGNPFF.

The rearrangement joins TRBV13 to TRBJ1-1; TRBD1 might be the D (5 bases). Trimming removed 5 bases at V and 1 base at J, with 11 bases between. The CDR3 has 14 residues. Germline-derived CDR1 and CDR2 are PRHDT and FYEKMQ (reference sequence). CDR3 region: CASSLNRGNTEAFF. In DNA form, the CDR3 reads TGTGCCAGCAGCCTGAATAGGGGGAACACTGAAGCTTTCTTT.

The chain couples TRBV6-5 to TRBJ1-6; tentatively, D is TRBD1 (5 bases). The germline V and J ends were trimmed by 0 bases and 8 bases, with 14 bases remaining between them. The CDR3 consists of 16 residues. The V gene's germline CDR1 is MNHEY and CDR2 SVGAGI. CDR3 in amino acids: CASSYSRDGTYSPLHF. The CDR3 DNA reads as TGTGCCAGCAGTTACTCCCGGGACGGGACTTATTCACCCCTCCACTTT.

The rearrangement uses TRBV6-5 and TRBJ1-1; the match to TRBD1 covers 8 bases. This CDR3 spans 11 amino acids. V shed 7 bases and J 8 bases; nucleotides not matched to a gene: 3. Germline loops: CDR1 MNHEY, CDR2 SVGAGI. The CDR3 region is CASTRQGEAFF. DNA for the CDR3: TGTGCCAGCACGAGACAGGGGGAAGCTTTCTTT.

This chain connects TRBV7-8 to TRBJ1-1; the match to TRBD1 covers 9 bases. The CDR3 extends over 13 amino acids. With V trimmed by 6 bases and J by 4 bases, 3 bases remained unmatched. CDR1 SGHVS and CDR2 FQNEAQ come from the germline V gene. CDR3: CASRGTGPTEAFF. The CDR3 bases are TGTGCCAGCAGGGGGACAGGGCCCACTGAAGCTTTCTTT. Together with reference TRBV7-8 and TRBJ1-1, the CDR3 gives the full variable domain: GAGVSQSPRYKVAKRGQDVALRCDPISGHVSLFWYQQALGQGPEFLTYFQNEAQLDKSGLPSDRFFAERPEGSVSTLKIQRTQQEDSAVYLCASRGTGPTEAFFGQGTRLTVV.

The chain uses TRBV12-5 and TRBJ1-2, with D hard to call. This CDR3 is built from 12 residues. Trimming stripped 6 bases from V and 13 bases from J, with 18 bases between. Per germline, CDR1 LGHNT and CDR2 FRNRAP. CDR3 region: CASGRAGPEATF. CDR3 sequence (DNA): TGTGCTAGTGGCCGCGCGGGTCCTGAGGCCACCTTC.

The chain has TRBV6-2 or TRBV6-3 and TRBJ1-5; D remains ambiguous. Germline CDR1 reads MNHEY; CDR2 reads SVGEGT. The ends were cut back, 2 bases at V and 6 bases at J, with 8 bases in the middle. The CDR3 spans 13 residues. The CDR3 nucleotides read TGTGCCAGCAGTTACCGGTCCGGTCAGCCCCAGCATTTT. Its translation is CASSYRSGQPQHF.

CDR3 sequence: CASSPGQVPETQYF. In nucleotides, the CDR3 is TGTGCCAGCAGCCCCGGACAGGTTCCTGAGACCCAGTACTTC. V is TRBV7-2 and J is TRBJ2-5; the match to TRBD1 covers 7 bases. This CDR3 spans 14 amino acids. Germline loops: CDR1 SGHTA, CDR2 FQGNSA. V trimming: 5 bases; J trimming: 5 bases; junction bases outside the gene matches: 8.

This sequence joins TRBV15 and TRBJ1-2; tentatively, D is TRBD1 (5 bases). V lost 3 bases and J lost 1, with 12 bases in between. There are 15 residues in the CDR3. Germline assignment: CDR1 LNHNV and CDR2 YYDKDF (reference sequence). The CDR3 is CATSRPQEFNYGYTF. CDR3 DNA: TGTGCCACCAGCAGGCCACAGGAATTTAACTATGGCTACACCTTC.

The V gene is TRBV7-2, the J gene TRBJ1-2; 9 bases match TRBD1. CDR3 size: 14 residues. Germline CDR1 is SGHTA and CDR2 is FQGNSA. V was clipped by 4 bases and J by 3 bases; unmatched bases: 3. CDR3 in amino acids: CASSSGQGYYGYTF. The CDR3 coding sequence is TGTGCCAGCAGCTCCGGACAGGGGTACTATGGCTACACCTTC.

The chain has TRBV6-5 and TRBJ1-2; no reliable D call. The CDR3 has 13 residues. The germline CDR1 and CDR2 sequences are MNHEY and SVGAGI. Trimming pared 6 bases from V and 0 bases from J, leaving 8 bases between. For the CDR3, the DNA is TGTGCCAGCAGCCCGTTTGCTAACTATGGCTACACCTTC. This sequence encodes CASSPFANYGYTF.

This chain links TRBV5-4 with TRBJ2-2; D unclear. V was cut by 4 bases and J by 2 bases, with 15 bases left in between. The CDR3 length is 16 residues. The germline CDR1 and CDR2 sequences are SGHNT and YYREEE (reference sequence). The CDR3 DNA is TGTGCCAGCAGCAGATTAGGCACTCCTAACACCGGGGAGCTGTTTTTT. Its protein product is CASSRLGTPNTGELFF. Full variable domain (missing parts from reference TRBV5-4 and TRBJ2-2): ETGVTQSPTHLIKTRGQQVTLRCSSQSGHNTVSWYQQALGQGPQFIFQYYREEENGRGNFPPRFSGLQFPNYSSELNVNALELDDSALYLCASSRLGTPNTGELFFGEGSRLTVL.

V and J are TRBV9 and TRBJ1-2; no definite D call. The germline V and J ends were trimmed by 4 bases and 8 bases, with 27 bases remaining between them. Germline-derived CDR1 and CDR2 are SGDLS and YYNGEE. The CDR3 covers 17 residues. The CDR3 bases are TGTGCCAGCAGCCAACGGGGAAATCGAGAAACGCCGAGAGGCTACACCTTC. Its translation is CASSQRGNRETPRGYTF.

In DNA, the CDR3 is TGTGCCAGCAGCCAAGATCTGAGACAAGAGCAGTTCTTC. Its protein product is CASSQDLRQEQFF. The chain links TRBV3-1 (or the pseudogene TRBV3-2) to TRBJ2-1; D uncertain. This CDR3 is 13 amino acids long. With 0 bases removed from V and 10 bases from J, the gap between germline ends came to 10 bases. The germline CDR1 and CDR2 sequences are LGHDT and YNNKEL (reference sequence).

The rearrangement links TRBV28 to TRBJ1-2; D not certain. The CDR3 has 14 amino acids. The germline gives CDR1 MDHEN, CDR2 SYDVKM. Trimming removed 6 bases from V and 7 bases from J, with 18 bases in between. As DNA, the CDR3 is TGTGCCAGCAGGATAAAAGGGCCCTTTCGTGGCTACACCTTC. Encoded protein: CASRIKGPFRGYTF.

The count of this clone is one. The chain has TRBV6-1 and TRBJ2-5; D is tentatively TRBD1 or TRBD2 (5 bases each). Between the trimmed V and J ends, which lost 2 bases and 5 bases, there was a span of 15 bases. This CDR3 contains 15 residues. From germline, CDR1 is MNHNS and CDR2 SASEGT. Written as DNA, the CDR3 is TGTGCCAGCAGTGAATTCGGGGCCCAGGTGGAGACCCAGTACTTC. The encoded protein is CASSEFGAQVETQYF.

This clone was recorded only once. The chain recombines TRBV27 with TRBJ2-5; tentative D call: TRBD1 (5 bases). This CDR3 contains 15 residues. Germline V CDR1 and CDR2: MNHEY, SMNVEV (reference sequence). The V end was cut by 6 bases, the J end by 2 bases, with 16 bases between. The CDR3 region has the DNA TGTGCCAGCAGCCCCTCCCGTGGGGCTCAAGAGACCCAGTACTTC. It encodes CASSPSRGAQETQYF.

The chain recombines TRBV19 with TRBJ1-1; TRBD1 aligns across 8 bases. CDR3 size: 17 residues. Germline V lookup: CDR1 LNHDA, CDR2 SQIVND (reference sequence). With 4 bases clipped from V and 0 bases from J, the junction kept 10 bases outside the gene matches. The CDR3 loop is CASSNRTGWVVNTEAFF. The CDR3 region has the DNA TGTGCCAGTAGTAACAGGACAGGGTGGGTCGTGAACACTGAAGCTTTCTTT.

The rearrangement links TRBV7-2 to TRBJ1-1, with D unresolved. CDR1 SGHTA and CDR2 FQGNSA come from the germline V gene. V lost 0 bases and J 0 bases, leaving 11 bases between the germline ends. The CDR3 loop spans 16 amino acids. CDR3 amino acids: CASSLAWTDLNTEAFF. As DNA, the CDR3 is TGTGCCAGCAGCTTAGCCTGGACGGATTTGAACACTGAAGCTTTCTTT.

The J gene is TRBJ1-2, the V gene TRBV18; the match to TRBD1 covers 12 bases. This CDR3 comprises 17 residues. Germline V gene sequence: CDR1 KGHSH, CDR2 LQKENI. Trimming took 6 bases from V and 1 from J; bases not matched to a gene: 9. The CDR3 region is CASSRGTGGFDNYGYTF. The DNA of the CDR3 is TGTGCCAGCTCCCGAGGGACAGGGGGCTTTGATAACTATGGCTACACCTTC.

The V call is TRBV18, the J call TRBJ2-3; D tentatively fits TRBD1 or TRBD2 (5 bases each). CDR1 is KGHSH, CDR2 LQKENI, per germline. Trimming took 2 bases from V and 0 from J, leaving 15 bases between them. This CDR3 is built from 17 residues. The CDR3 bases are TGTGCCAGCTCACCATCTTCCGGGGCCCCTAGCACAGATACGCAGTATTTT. Translation gives CASSPSSGAPSTDTQYF.

This clone occurred once. V and J are TRBV6-6 and TRBJ1-2, with D perhaps TRBD1 (5 bases). The CDR3 has 13 residues. Trimming left V 8 bases short and J 3 bases short, with 13 bases between. Germline loops: CDR1 MNHNY, CDR2 SVGAGI (reference sequence). The CDR3 region is CASQGSPYYGYTF. The CDR3, as DNA: TGTGCCAGCCAGGGCAGCCCTTACTATGGCTACACCTTC.